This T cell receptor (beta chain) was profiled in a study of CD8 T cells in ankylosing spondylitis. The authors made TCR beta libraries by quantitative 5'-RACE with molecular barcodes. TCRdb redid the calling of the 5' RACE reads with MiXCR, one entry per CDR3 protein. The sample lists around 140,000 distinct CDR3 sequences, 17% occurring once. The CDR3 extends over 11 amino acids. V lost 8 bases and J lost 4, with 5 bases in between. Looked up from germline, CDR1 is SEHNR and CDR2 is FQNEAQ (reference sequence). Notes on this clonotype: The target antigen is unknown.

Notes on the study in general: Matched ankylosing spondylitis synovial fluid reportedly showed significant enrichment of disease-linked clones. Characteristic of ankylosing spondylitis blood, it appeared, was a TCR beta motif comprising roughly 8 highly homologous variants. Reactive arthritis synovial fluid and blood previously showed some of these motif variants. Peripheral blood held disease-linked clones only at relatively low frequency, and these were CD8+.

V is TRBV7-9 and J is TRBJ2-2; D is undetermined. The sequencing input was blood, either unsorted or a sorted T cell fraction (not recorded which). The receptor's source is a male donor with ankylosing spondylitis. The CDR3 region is CASHSTGELFF. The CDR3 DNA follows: TGTGCCAGCCATTCCACCGGGGAGCTGTTTTTT.